This T cell receptor (beta chain) was identified in a study of blood T cell repertoires in COVID-19. The assay was immunoSEQ multiplex PCR, and TCRdb's table has in-frame clones only and misses some. The sample consists of tens of thousands of clones, around 79% of them appearing once. Germline CDR1 reads GTSNPN; CDR2 reads SVGIG (reference sequence). V dropped 0 bases and J dropped 4 bases, with 10 bases sitting between them. The CDR3 runs to 14 residues. The sample consisted of peripheral blood. The rearrangement uses TRBV30 and TRBJ2-1; a weak D match, TRBD1 (5 bases). The sequence came from a man in his sixties with active or convalescent COVID-19. The CDR3 region has the DNA TGTGCCTGGAGTGTAGGGCAGGGTTACAATGAGCAGTTCTTC. Translation gives CAWSVGQGYNEQFF.